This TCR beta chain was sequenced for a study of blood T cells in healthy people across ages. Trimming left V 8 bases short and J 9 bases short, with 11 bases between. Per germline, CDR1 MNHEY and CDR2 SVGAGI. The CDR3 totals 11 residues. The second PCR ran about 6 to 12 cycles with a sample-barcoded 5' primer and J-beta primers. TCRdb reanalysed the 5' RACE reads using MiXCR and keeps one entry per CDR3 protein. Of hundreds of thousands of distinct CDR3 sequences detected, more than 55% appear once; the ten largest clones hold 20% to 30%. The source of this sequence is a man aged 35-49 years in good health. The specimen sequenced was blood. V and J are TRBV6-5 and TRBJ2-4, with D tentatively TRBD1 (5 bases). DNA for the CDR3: TGTGCCAGCGCCAGTGGGGCCATTCAGTACTTC. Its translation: CASASGAIQYF.